This entry features one TCR beta chain sequence. Germline CDR1 MNHEY, CDR2 SVGAGI. There are 14 residues in the CDR3. V lost 6 bases to trimming and J lost 8 bases; unmatched junction nucleotides: 10. Generated by immunoSEQ multiplex PCR, the TCRdb table keeps only in-frame clones and is missing some. Found here are tens of thousands of clones, about four fifths of them singletons; the top ten hold under 3%. These data come from a study of blood T cell repertoires in COVID-19. The sequenced sample consisted of peripheral blood. This receptor was taken from a man between 45 and 60 years old with acute or convalescent COVID-19. J is TRBJ1-1 and V is TRBV6-5; TRBD1 aligns across 9 bases. CDR3 protein: CASSLQGAREEAFF. DNA for the CDR3: TGTGCCAGCAGCCTACAGGGGGCAAGGGAGGAAGCTTTCTTT.